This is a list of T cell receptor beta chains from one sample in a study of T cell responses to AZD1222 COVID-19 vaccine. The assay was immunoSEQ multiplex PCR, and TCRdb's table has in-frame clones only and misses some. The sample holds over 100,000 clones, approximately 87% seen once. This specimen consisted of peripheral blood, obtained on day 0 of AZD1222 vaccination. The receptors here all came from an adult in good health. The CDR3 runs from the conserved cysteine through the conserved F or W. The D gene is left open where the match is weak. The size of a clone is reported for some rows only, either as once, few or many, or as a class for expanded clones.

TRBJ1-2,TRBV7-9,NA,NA,CASSFGVDYGYTF,TGTGCCAGCAGCTTCGGGGTGGACTATGGCTACACCTTC
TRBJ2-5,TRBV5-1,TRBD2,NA,CASSAGTSAETQYF,TGCGCCAGCAGCGCCGGGACTAGCGCAGAGACCCAGTACTTC
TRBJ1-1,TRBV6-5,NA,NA,CASIGRLNTEAFF,TGTGCCAGCATTGGCAGATTGAACACTGAAGCTTTCTTT
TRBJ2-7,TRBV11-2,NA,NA,CASSNPGREQYF,TGTGCCAGCAGCAATCCTGGGCGGGAGCAGTACTTC
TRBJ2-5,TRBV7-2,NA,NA,CASSFTRDLLETQYF,TGTGCCAGCAGCTTTACCAGGGATTTGCTAGAGACCCAGTACTTC
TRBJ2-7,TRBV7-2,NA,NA,CASSLGQVSYEQYF,TGTGCCAGCAGCTTAGGTCAGGTCTCCTACGAGCAGTACTTC
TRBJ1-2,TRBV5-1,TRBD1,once,CASSPDPLRGGVGYTF,TGCGCCAGCAGCCCGGACCCCCTCAGGGGGGGGGTGGGCTACACCTTC
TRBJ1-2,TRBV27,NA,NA,CASSTQGGPRAGGYTF,TGTGCCAGCAGTACCCAAGGTGGCCCCAGGGCGGGAGGCTACACCTTC
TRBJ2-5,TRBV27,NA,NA,CASSPTRARETQYF,TGTGCCAGCAGTCCTACTCGGGCAAGAGAGACCCAGTACTTC
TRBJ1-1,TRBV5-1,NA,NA,CASSDGVNTEAFF,TGCGCCAGCAGTGATGGGGTGAACACTGAAGCTTTCTTT
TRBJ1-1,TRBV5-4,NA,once,CASSLVGVNTEAFF,TGTGCCAGCAGCTTGGTTGGGGTGAACACTGAAGCTTTCTTT
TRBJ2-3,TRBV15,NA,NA,CATRGGEGESDTQYF,TGTGCCACCAGGGGAGGAGAGGGAGAGTCAGATACGCAGTATTTT
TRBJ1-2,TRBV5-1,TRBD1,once,CASSLAQQGGDGYGYTF,TGCGCCAGCAGCTTGGCCCAACAGGGGGGCGACGGCTATGGCTACACCTTC
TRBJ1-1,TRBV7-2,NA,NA,CASSLVQRGEAFF,TGTGCCAGCAGCTTAGTTCAAAGGGGTGAAGCTTTCTTT
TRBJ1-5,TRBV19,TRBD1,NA,CASSSTGGNQPQHF,TGTGCCAGTAGTTCGACAGGGGGCAATCAGCCCCAGCATTTT
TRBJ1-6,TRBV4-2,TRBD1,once,CASSQDPRAGGGDSPLHF,TGTGCCAGCAGCCAAGATCCCCGGGCAGGGGGAGGAGATTCACCCCTCCACTTT
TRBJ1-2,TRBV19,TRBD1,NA,CASRGQGAWGYTF,TGTGCCAGTAGGGGACAGGGGGCTTGGGGCTACACCTTC